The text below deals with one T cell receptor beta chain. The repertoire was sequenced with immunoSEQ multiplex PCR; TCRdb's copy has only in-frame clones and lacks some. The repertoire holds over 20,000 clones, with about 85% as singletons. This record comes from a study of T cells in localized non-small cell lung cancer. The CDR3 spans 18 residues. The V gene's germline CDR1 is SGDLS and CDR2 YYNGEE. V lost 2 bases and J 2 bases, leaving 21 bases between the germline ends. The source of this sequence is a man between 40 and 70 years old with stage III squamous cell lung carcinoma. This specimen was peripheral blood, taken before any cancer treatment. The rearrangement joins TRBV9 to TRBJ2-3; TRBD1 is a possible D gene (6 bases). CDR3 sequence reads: CASSVSQAGAGFTDTQYF. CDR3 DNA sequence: TGTGCCAGCAGCGTTTCTCAAGCAGGGGCGGGTTTCACAGATACGCAGTATTTT.